The 8 T cell receptor beta chains given below trace back to one sample, sequenced in a study of regulatory T cells in long-lasting Graves disease. Time point meaning: newly diagnosed GD, antithyroid drugs for less than 3 months. RNA extracted from PBMCs served as the sequencing template. HTBI primers from iRepertoire and Arm-PCR of CDR3 regions yielded the TCR beta libraries. MiXCR was run by TCRdb on the multiplex PCR reads, yielding one entry per CDR3 protein. Here the sample spans about 380,000 distinct CDR3 sequences, about 14% being singletons. The sequencing used peripheral blood mononuclear cells (PBMCs), collected at new diagnosis, from a patient treated with antithyroid drugs. These receptors originate from a female donor with Graves disease.

This clonotype was observed a handful of times. The J gene is TRBJ2-6, the V gene TRBV12-3 or TRBV12-4, with D perhaps assigned TRBD1 or TRBD2 (5 bases each). The ends were cut back, 6 bases at V and 4 bases at J, with 10 bases in the middle. CDR3 size: 14 residues. This CDR3 is CASRYGAGANVLTF. The CDR3 nucleotides read TGTGCCAGCAGATACGGGGCCGGGGCCAACGTCCTGACTTTC.

This clonotype was picked up many times. The rearrangement joins TRBV7-9 to TRBJ1-2, with 10 bases lining up with TRBD1. Germline CDR1 is SEHNR and CDR2 is FQNEAQ (reference sequence). CDR3 size: 14 residues. Trimming cost V 5 bases and J 8 bases; bases outside gene matches: 8. As DNA, the CDR3 is TGTGCCAGCAGCGCCTGGGACAGGGGCCTGGGCTACACCTTC. This sequence encodes CASSAWDRGLGYTF.

This clonotype was counted only a few times. V usage is TRBV29-1 and J usage is TRBJ1-1; tentatively, D is TRBD1 (6 bases). The CDR3 totals 11 residues. CDR1 is SQVTM and CDR2 is ANQGSEA in the germline V gene. Trimming cost V 7 bases and J 6 bases, with 12 bases left between them. CDR3 in DNA: TGCAGCGCGCAGGGGAGCCCTGAAGCTTTCTTT. Translating it yields CSAQGSPEAFF. Together with reference TRBV29-1 and TRBJ1-1, the CDR3 gives the full variable domain: SAVISQKPSRDICQRGTSLTIQCQVDSQVTMMFWYRQQPGQSLTLIATANQGSEATYESGFVIDKFPISRPNLTFSTLTVSNMSPEDSSIYLCSAQGSPEAFFGQGTRLTVV.

This clonotype was counted ten times or more. The chain is built from TRBV6-1 and TRBJ2-1, with 9 bases identical to TRBD1. Per the germline V gene, CDR1 is MNHNS and CDR2 is SASEGT. V lost 2 bases to trimming and J lost 6 bases; unmatched junction nucleotides: 2. The CDR3 length is 14 residues. The CDR3 DNA follows: TGTGCCAGCAGTGAATTGACAGGGGGCAATGAGCAGTTCTTC. It yields the protein CASSELTGGNEQFF.

This clonotype has more than one count but fewer than ten. CDR3: CASGLTSAETQYF. The CDR3, as DNA: TGTGCCAGCGGCCTAACTAGCGCCGAGACCCAGTACTTC. V usage is TRBV12-3 or TRBV12-4 and J usage is TRBJ2-5, with TRBD2 matching over 7 bases. CDR3 length equals 13 residues. Trimming removed 8 bases from V and 5 bases from J; junction bases left unmatched: 8.

This clonotype was found many times. The chain links TRBV19 to TRBJ1-2; no clear D. V lost 7 bases and J 4 bases, leaving 13 bases between the germline ends. CDR3 length: 13 residues. Germline CDR1 LNHDA, CDR2 SQIVND (reference sequence). The CDR3 protein is CASKDPSLYGYTF. The CDR3 DNA sequence: TGTGCCAGTAAGGATCCAAGTCTCTATGGCTACACCTTC. Filled out from reference TRBV19 and TRBJ1-2, the complete variable domain reads DGGITQSPKYLFRKEGQNVTLSCEQNLNHDAMYWYRQDPGQGLRLIYYSQIVNDFQKGDIAEGYSVSREKKESFPLTVTSAQKNPTAFYLCASKDPSLYGYTFGSGTRLTVV.

This clonotype was observed at least ten times. The J gene is TRBJ2-1, the V gene TRBV7-2, with 13 bases matching TRBD2. Germline V gene data show CDR1 as SGHTA and CDR2 as FQGNSA. CDR3 length: 16 amino acids. V dropped 1 base and J dropped 9; count of bases not matched to a gene: 6. CDR3 protein: CASSLVGTSGTSEQFF. The CDR3 DNA sequence: TGTGCCAGCAGCTTAGTTGGGACTAGCGGGACGTCTGAGCAGTTCTTC.

The rearrangement joins TRBV3-1 to TRBJ1-1, with D possibly TRBD1 on 6 matching bases. Trimming took 4 bases from V and 5 from J, leaving 26 bases between them. This CDR3 spans 18 amino acids. Germline lookup yields CDR1 LGHDT and CDR2 YNNKEL (reference sequence). In DNA, the CDR3 is TGTGCCAGCAGCCGCCGAACAGGGTCATATAGGGTTAGGACTGAAGCTTTCTTT. This gives the protein CASSRRTGSYRVRTEAFF.